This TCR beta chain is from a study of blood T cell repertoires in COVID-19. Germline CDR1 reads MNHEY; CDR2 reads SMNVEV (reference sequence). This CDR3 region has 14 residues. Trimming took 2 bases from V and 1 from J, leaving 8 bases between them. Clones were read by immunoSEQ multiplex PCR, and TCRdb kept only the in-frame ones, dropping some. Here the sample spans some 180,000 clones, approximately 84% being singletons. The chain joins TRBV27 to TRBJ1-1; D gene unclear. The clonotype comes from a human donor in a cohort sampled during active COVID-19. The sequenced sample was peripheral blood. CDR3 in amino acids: CASSLNKWNTEAFF. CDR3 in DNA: TGTGCCAGCAGTTTAAACAAATGGAACACTGAAGCTTTCTTT.